The source of this TCR beta chain is a study of shared clonotypes between healthy human individuals. Naive CD4+ cells were CD45RA-selected; the remaining cells were memory. Several immunoSEQ 96-well plates shared each subset's DNA, each plate a replicate. The method was immunoSEQ multiplex PCR; TCRdb's version includes in-frame clones alone and lacks a portion of them. Among over a million clones listed, approximately 78% were seen once. The junction had 4 bases not matched to a gene; V was cut back by 3 bases and J by 4 bases. The CDR3 is made up of 16 amino acids. Germline CDR1 and CDR2: SGHRS and YFSETQ.

J is TRBJ2-3 and V is TRBV5-1, with 14 bases identical to TRBD2. The clonotype was recovered from a man younger than 35 in good health. Some clones in this sample may be carry-over from other donors' samples. The material sequenced was memory CD4+ T cells from PBMCs. Described subset: CD45RA-negative fraction. CDR3 residues: CASSSGTSGSADTQYF. For the CDR3, the DNA is TGCGCCAGCAGCTCCGGGACTAGCGGGAGTGCAGATACGCAGTATTTT.